These T cell receptor beta chains were read from a single sample in a study of cytomegalovirus exposure and HLA in healthy donors. Assay: immunoSEQ multiplex PCR; the TCRdb copy retains only in-frame clones and omits some. In the table there are about 130,000 clones, over 65% of which are singletons. The specimen was PBMCs. Receptors were obtained from a man aged 40-50 years in good health and CMV-seropositive. CDR3s include the opening cysteine and the closing phenylalanine or tryptophan. D genes are given only for firm matches. Some rows mark clone size as missing; the rest say once, few, many or name a class of expanded clone.

V gene: TRBV13
J gene: TRBJ1-1
clone size: -
D gene: -
CDR3 length: 12
CDR3 DNA: TGTGCCAGCAGCTTAAGGGGCTCTGAAGCTTTCTTT
CDR3 protein: CASSLRGSEAFF

V gene: TRBV2
J gene: TRBJ1-2
clone size: -
D gene: TRBD1
CDR3 length: 14
CDR3 DNA: TGCGCCAGCAGGAGACAGGGGGCTGACTATGGCTACACCTTC
CDR3 protein: CASRRQGADYGYTF

V gene: TRBV5-6
J gene: TRBJ1-2
clone size: -
D gene: TRBD1
CDR3 length: 14
CDR3 DNA: TGTGCCAGCACCGTCCCGGGACAGAACTATGGCTACACCTTC
CDR3 protein: CASTVPGQNYGYTF

V gene: TRBV27
J gene: TRBJ2-1
clone size: -
D gene: TRBD2
CDR3 length: 15
CDR3 DNA: TGTGCCAGCAGTATCCAGCGGGAGGCCCACAATGAGCAGTTCTTC
CDR3 protein: CASSIQREAHNEQFF

V gene: TRBV30
J gene: TRBJ1-6
clone size: -
D gene: -
CDR3 length: 14
CDR3 DNA: TGTGCCTGGAGTGTACTCAGGGGTAATTCACCCCTCCACTTT
CDR3 protein: CAWSVLRGNSPLHF

V gene: TRBV7-9
J gene: TRBJ2-3
clone size: once
D gene: TRBD1
CDR3 length: 12
CDR3 DNA: TGTGCCAGCAGCGGAACGGGACAGGGGCGGTATTTT
CDR3 protein: CASSGTGQGRYF

V gene: TRBV19
J gene: TRBJ2-3
clone size: few
D gene: -
CDR3 length: 16
CDR3 DNA: TGTGCCAGTAGTCCGGACTGGGTAAGGAGAACAGATACGCAGTATTTT
CDR3 protein: CASSPDWVRRTDTQYF

V gene: TRBV5-1
J gene: TRBJ2-5
clone size: -
D gene: TRBD2
CDR3 length: 14
CDR3 DNA: TGCGCCAGCAGCGGCATAGCGGGAACGGAGACCCAGTACTTC
CDR3 protein: CASSGIAGTETQYF

V gene: TRBV11-3
J gene: TRBJ2-1
clone size: -
D gene: -
CDR3 length: 15
CDR3 DNA: TGTGCCAGCAGCGAAGGGGGAGGGGTTGGGAATGAGCAGTTCTTC
CDR3 protein: CASSEGGGVGNEQFF

V gene: TRBV10-3
J gene: TRBJ1-4
clone size: few
D gene: TRBD1
CDR3 length: 13
CDR3 DNA: TGTGCCATCAGTTGGGACAGTACTGAAAAACTGTTTTTT
CDR3 protein: CAISWDSTEKLFF

V gene: TRBV19
J gene: TRBJ2-1
clone size: -
D gene: TRBD2
CDR3 length: 17
CDR3 DNA: TGTGCCAGTAGTATCTCGGGTAGCGGGAGTGTCTACAATGAGCAGTTCTTC
CDR3 protein: CASSISGSGSVYNEQFF

V gene: TRBV30
J gene: TRBJ1-1
clone size: few
D gene: TRBD1
CDR3 length: 13
CDR3 DNA: TGTGCCTGGAGACTCGGACAGGGGGGTGAAGCTTTCTTT
CDR3 protein: CAWRLGQGGEAFF

V gene: TRBV28
J gene: TRBJ2-7
clone size: -
D gene: TRBD1
CDR3 length: 15
CDR3 DNA: TGTGCCAGCAGCTTACCGGGACAGCTGAGGTACGAGCAGTACTTC
CDR3 protein: CASSLPGQLRYEQYF

V gene: TRBV5-4
J gene: TRBJ2-1
clone size: -
D gene: -
CDR3 length: 17
CDR3 DNA: TGTGCCAGCAGCTCGTACACCGGGACTTCCCCATACAATGAGCAGTTCTTC
CDR3 protein: CASSSYTGTSPYNEQFF

V gene: TRBV5-1
J gene: TRBJ2-1
clone size: few
D gene: TRBD2
CDR3 length: 17
CDR3 DNA: TGCGCCAGCAGCCCGGGGACTAGCGGGGGCCTATACAATGAGCAGTTCTTC
CDR3 protein: CASSPGTSGGLYNEQFF

V gene: TRBV6-4
J gene: TRBJ2-6
clone size: -
D gene: -
CDR3 length: 18
CDR3 DNA: TGTGCCAGCAGTGCTAAACATCAACAGGACTCTGGGGCCAACGTCCTGACTTTC
CDR3 protein: CASSAKHQQDSGANVLTF

V gene: TRBV5-1
J gene: TRBJ2-7
clone size: once
D gene: -
CDR3 length: 15
CDR3 DNA: TGCGCCAGCAGCTTTGAGGGATTCCGGCCCTACGAGCAGTACTTC
CDR3 protein: CASSFEGFRPYEQYF

V gene: TRBV19
J gene: TRBJ1-3
clone size: -
D gene: -
CDR3 length: 15
CDR3 DNA: TGTGCCAGTAGTACCTACAAGGGGCAAAGAAACACCATATATTTT
CDR3 protein: CASSTYKGQRNTIYF

V gene: TRBV14
J gene: TRBJ2-1
clone size: -
D gene: TRBD2
CDR3 length: 15
CDR3 DNA: TGTGCCAGCAGCCAAGTGTCTAGCGGGAGGGGTGAGCAGTTCTTC
CDR3 protein: CASSQVSSGRGEQFF

V gene: TRBV7-3
J gene: TRBJ2-7
clone size: -
D gene: -
CDR3 length: 13
CDR3 DNA: TGTGCCAGCAGCTTAATGGCAGGGGCCGAGCAGTACTTC
CDR3 protein: CASSLMAGAEQYF

V gene: TRBV13
J gene: TRBJ2-3
clone size: -
D gene: TRBD2
CDR3 length: 14
CDR3 DNA: TGTGCCAGCAGGGCTAGCGGGAGCACAGATACGCAGTATTTT
CDR3 protein: CASRASGSTDTQYF

V gene: TRBV27
J gene: TRBJ1-5
clone size: -
D gene: -
CDR3 length: 13
CDR3 DNA: TGTGCCAGCACCGCGAGGGCCAATCAGCCCCAGCATTTT
CDR3 protein: CASTARANQPQHF

V gene: TRBV9
J gene: TRBJ2-1
clone size: -
D gene: TRBD2
CDR3 length: 15
CDR3 DNA: TGTGCCAGCAGCGCCCTAGCGGGAACTCTAAATGAGCAGTTCTTC
CDR3 protein: CASSALAGTLNEQFF

V gene: TRBV18
J gene: TRBJ2-7
clone size: -
D gene: TRBD1
CDR3 length: 14
CDR3 DNA: TGTGCCAGCTCACCGACAGGGGGTCTCTACGAGCAGTACTTC
CDR3 protein: CASSPTGGLYEQYF

V gene: TRBV19
J gene: TRBJ2-2
clone size: -
D gene: -
CDR3 length: 15
CDR3 DNA: TGTGCCAGTAGTATTTTTGGGTCGGGCACCGGGGAGCTGTTTTTT
CDR3 protein: CASSIFGSGTGELFF

V gene: TRBV6-5
J gene: TRBJ2-5
clone size: -
D gene: -
CDR3 length: 12
CDR3 DNA: TGTGCCAGCGGTCGGGTCGGGGAGACCCAGTACTTC
CDR3 protein: CASGRVGETQYF

V gene: TRBV7-2
J gene: TRBJ2-1
clone size: -
D gene: TRBD2
CDR3 length: 16
CDR3 DNA: TGTGCCAGCAGCCCATTAGCGGGAGTATCCTACAATGAGCAGTTCTTC
CDR3 protein: CASSPLAGVSYNEQFF

V gene: TRBV5-5
J gene: TRBJ1-2
clone size: -
D gene: -
CDR3 length: 14
CDR3 DNA: TGTGCCAGCAGCTTGCGACAGCCTGGCTATGGCTACACCTTC
CDR3 protein: CASSLRQPGYGYTF

V gene: TRBV19
J gene: TRBJ2-1
clone size: -
D gene: -
CDR3 length: 11
CDR3 DNA: TGTGCCAGTACCGGTTACAATGAGCAGTTCTTC
CDR3 protein: CASTGYNEQFF

V gene: TRBV27
J gene: TRBJ2-5
clone size: -
D gene: -
CDR3 length: 14
CDR3 DNA: TGTGCCAGCAGCGGACTGGGACAACAAGAGACCCAGTACTTC
CDR3 protein: CASSGLGQQETQYF

V gene: TRBV9
J gene: TRBJ2-7
clone size: -
D gene: TRBD1
CDR3 length: 16
CDR3 DNA: TGTGCCAGCAGCCCACGACAGGGTATAAGCTCCTACGAGCAGTACTTC
CDR3 protein: CASSPRQGISSYEQYF

V gene: TRBV7-9
J gene: TRBJ2-5
clone size: -
D gene: TRBD1
CDR3 length: 14
CDR3 DNA: TGTGCCAGCAGCCCCGGACAGGATCAAGAGACCCAGTACTTC
CDR3 protein: CASSPGQDQETQYF

V gene: TRBV6-1
J gene: TRBJ1-4
clone size: -
D gene: TRBD1
CDR3 length: 14
CDR3 DNA: TGTGCCAGCAGCAGACAGGGGGCCCCTGAAAAACTGTTTTTT
CDR3 protein: CASSRQGAPEKLFF

V gene: TRBV9
J gene: TRBJ2-3
clone size: -
D gene: -
CDR3 length: 15
CDR3 DNA: TGTGCCAGCAGCGAGGGACAAGACTCGATCCCTTGGCAGTATTTT
CDR3 protein: CASSEGQDSIPWQYF

V gene: TRBV27
J gene: TRBJ2-7
clone size: -
D gene: TRBD1
CDR3 length: 15
CDR3 DNA: TGTGCCAGCAGTTCGCCCTGGACAGGAGGCTACGAGCAGTACTTC
CDR3 protein: CASSSPWTGGYEQYF

V gene: TRBV28
J gene: TRBJ1-2
clone size: -
D gene: -
CDR3 length: 12
CDR3 DNA: TGTGCCAGCAGTCCCCGGGGCTATGGCTACACCTTC
CDR3 protein: CASSPRGYGYTF

V gene: TRBV15
J gene: TRBJ2-7
clone size: few
D gene: -
CDR3 length: 14
CDR3 DNA: TGTGCCACCAGCAGAGATCAGGGGGGTTACGAGCAGTACTTC
CDR3 protein: CATSRDQGGYEQYF

V gene: TRBV28
J gene: TRBJ1-1
clone size: -
D gene: -
CDR3 length: 19
CDR3 DNA: TGTGCCAGCAGTTTAAGGGGCGCTGTCCTAGGCAGGGCGAACACTGAAGCTTTCTTT
CDR3 protein: CASSLRGAVLGRANTEAFF